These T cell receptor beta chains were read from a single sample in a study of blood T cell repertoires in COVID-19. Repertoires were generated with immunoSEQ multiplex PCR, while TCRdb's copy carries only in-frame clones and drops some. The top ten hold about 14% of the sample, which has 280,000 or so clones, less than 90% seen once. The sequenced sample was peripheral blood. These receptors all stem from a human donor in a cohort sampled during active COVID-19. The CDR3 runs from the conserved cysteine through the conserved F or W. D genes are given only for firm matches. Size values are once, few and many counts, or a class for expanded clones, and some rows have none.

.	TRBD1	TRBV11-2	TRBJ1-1	CASSPWTGINTEAFF	TGTGCCAGCAGCCCATGGACAGGGATTAACACTGAAGCTTTCTTT
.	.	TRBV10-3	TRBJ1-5	CAISLSGGLGQPQHF	TGTGCCATCAGCCTTTCGGGGGGTTTAGGGCAGCCCCAGCATTTT
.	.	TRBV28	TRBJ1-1	CASSGGTEAFF	TGTGCCAGCAGTGGGGGGACTGAAGCTTTCTTT
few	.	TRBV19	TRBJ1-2	CASSIAQGNYGYTF	TGTGCCAGTAGTATAGCCCAGGGAAACTATGGCTACACCTTC
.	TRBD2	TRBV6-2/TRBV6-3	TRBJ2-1	CASSYTMGLAGEAYNEQFF	TGTGCCAGCAGTTACACTATGGGACTAGCGGGAGAGGCCTACAATGAGCAGTTCTTC
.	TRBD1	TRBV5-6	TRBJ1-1	CASSPTGDYQAFF	TGTGCCAGCAGCCCGACAGGGGACTACCAAGCTTTCTTT
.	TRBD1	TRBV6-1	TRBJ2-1	CASSGDRGRIYNEQFF	TGTGCCAGCAGTGGAGACAGGGGGCGGATCTACAATGAGCAGTTCTTC
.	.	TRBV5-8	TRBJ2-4	CASSLLTGYKNIQYF	TGTGCCAGCAGCTTGCTCACAGGGTACAAAAACATTCAGTACTTC
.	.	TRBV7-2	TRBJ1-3	CASGQFSGNTIYF	TGTGCCAGCGGCCAGTTCTCTGGAAACACCATATATTTT
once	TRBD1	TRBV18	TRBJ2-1	CASSPRQGSSYNEQFF	TGTGCCAGCTCCCCACGACAGGGAAGCTCCTACAATGAGCAGTTCTTC
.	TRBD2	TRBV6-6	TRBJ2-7	CASRERSSGRFEQYF	TGTGCCAGCAGGGAAAGATCTAGCGGGAGATTCGAGCAGTACTTC
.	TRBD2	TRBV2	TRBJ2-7	CASSTSWSYEQYF	TGTGCCAGCTCGACTAGCTGGTCCTACGAGCAGTACTTC
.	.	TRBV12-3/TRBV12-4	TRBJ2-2	CASNLWLGELFF	TGTGCCAGCAATCTATGGTTGGGGGAGCTGTTTTTT
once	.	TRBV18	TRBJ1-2	CASSVTGDSFGYGYTF	TGTGCCAGCTCAGTCACGGGGGACTCTTTCGGCTATGGCTACACCTTC
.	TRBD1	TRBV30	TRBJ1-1	CAWSERDRASTEAFF	TGTGCCTGGAGTGAACGGGACAGGGCGAGCACTGAAGCTTTCTTT
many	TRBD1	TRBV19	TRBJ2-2	CATMDRGYTGELFF	TGTGCCACTATGGACAGGGGGTACACCGGGGAGCTGTTTTTT
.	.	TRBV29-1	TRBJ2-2	CSARAGANGELFF	TGCAGCGCCAGGGCGGGGGCGAACGGGGAGCTGTTTTTT
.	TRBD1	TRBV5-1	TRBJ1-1	CASSLVGQRNTEAFF	TGCGCCAGCAGCTTGGTGGGACAGCGGAACACTGAAGCTTTCTTT
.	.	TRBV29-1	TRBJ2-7	CSVSGQGGYEQYF	TGCAGCGTTTCTGGACAGGGAGGGTACGAGCAGTACTTC
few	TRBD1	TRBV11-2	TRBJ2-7	CASSRNRGREGQYF	TGTGCCAGCAGCCGCAACAGGGGCCGTGAGGGGCAGTACTTC
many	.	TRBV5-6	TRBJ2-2	CASSLSRTGELFF	TGTGCCAGCAGCTTGTCCAGAACCGGGGAGCTGTTTTTT
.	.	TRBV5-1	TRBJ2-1	CASSFDTYNEQFF	TGCGCCAGCAGCTTTGACACTTACAATGAGCAGTTCTTC
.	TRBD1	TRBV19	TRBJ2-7	CASSARQGYYEQYF	TGTGCCAGTAGTGCCAGACAGGGCTACTACGAGCAGTACTTC
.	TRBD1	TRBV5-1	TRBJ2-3	CASSSYGQGNTDTQYF	TGCGCCAGCAGCTCCTATGGACAGGGAAACACAGATACGCAGTATTTT
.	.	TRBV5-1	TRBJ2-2	CASSLNGGTGELFF	TGCGCCAGCAGCTTAAATGGCGGCACCGGGGAGCTGTTTTTT
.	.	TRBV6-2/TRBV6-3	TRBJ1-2	CASSYLGRSNYGYTF	TGTGCCAGCAGTTACTTGGGGCGTTCTAACTATGGCTACACCTTC
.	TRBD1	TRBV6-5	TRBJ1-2	CASRPTGGASGYTF	TGTGCCAGCAGGCCGACAGGGGGCGCTTCTGGCTACACCTTC
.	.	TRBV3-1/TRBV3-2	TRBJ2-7	CASSQEQPPYEQYF	TGTGCCAGCAGCCAAGAACAGCCCCCCTACGAGCAGTACTTC
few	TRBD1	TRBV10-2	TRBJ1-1	CAVTQGALSKLTEAFF	TGCGCCGTTACACAGGGGGCTCTATCAAAGTTGACTGAAGCTTTCTTT
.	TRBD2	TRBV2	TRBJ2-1	CASSEALLAGGSNEQFF	TGTGCCAGCAGTGAAGCGCTACTAGCGGGAGGGTCCAATGAGCAGTTCTTC
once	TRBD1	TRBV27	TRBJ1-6	CASSFRTGGSSPLHF	TGTGCCAGCAGTTTCCGGACAGGGGGATCTTCACCCCTCCACTTT
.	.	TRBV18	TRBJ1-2	CASSVGVAENNYGYTF	TGTGCCAGCTCAGTCGGAGTTGCAGAGAATAACTATGGCTACACCTTC
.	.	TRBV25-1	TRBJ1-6	CASSESGSPLHF	TGTGCCAGCAGTGAATCGGGTTCACCCCTCCACTTT